The 24 T cell receptor beta chains reported below all come from one sample, sequenced in a study of shared clonotypes between healthy human individuals. Using immunoSEQ multiplex PCR, the repertoire was profiled, and TCRdb retains in-frame clones only, with some absent. The sample yields some 2,100,000 clones, more than 90% seen once. Sequenced material: naive CD4+ T cells sorted from blood. Subset meaning: CD45RA+ positively selected. These receptors were taken from a man in his late teens or twenties in good health.

The J gene is TRBJ2-7, the V gene TRBV7-2, with no clear D. Trimming shortened V by 1 base and J by 0 bases, and 16 bases separated the two germline ends. The CDR3 sequence is 17 residues long. Germline values: CDR1 SGHTA, CDR2 FQGNSA. CDR3: CASSLDSWGSGSYEQYF. CDR3 nucleotide sequence: TGTGCCAGCAGCTTAGATTCCTGGGGATCGGGCTCCTACGAGCAGTACTTC.

The V call is TRBV7-8, the J call TRBJ1-1; TRBD1 matches at 10 bases. J lost 4 bases, V lost 5 bases, and 4 bases had no gene match. The CDR3 spans 14 residues. CDR1 and CDR2 from the germline V gene are SGHVS and FQNEAQ. DNA for the CDR3: TGTGCCAGCAGCACCCGGACAGGGGGCACTGAAGCTTTCTTT. Translation: CASSTRTGGTEAFF.

The chain recombines TRBV7-6 with TRBJ2-7; possibly TRBD2 for D (6 bases). The CDR3 loop spans 17 amino acids. With 0 bases removed from V and 6 bases from J, the gap between germline ends came to 21 bases. CDR1 SGHVS and CDR2 FNYEAQ come from the germline V gene. The chain's CDR3 is CASSLAVRPGLSTEQYF. As DNA, the CDR3 is TGTGCCAGCAGCTTAGCTGTCCGGCCGGGACTTTCCACCGAGCAGTACTTC.

The rearrangement joins TRBV5-1 to TRBJ2-2, with D hard to call. The germline gives CDR1 SGHRS, CDR2 YFSETQ. The V end was cut by 1 base, the J end by 2 bases, with 9 bases between. The CDR3 length is 15 residues. CDR3 coding DNA: TGCGCCAGCAGCTTGCTACAGACCAACACCGGGGAGCTGTTTTTT. Translation: CASSLLQTNTGELFF.

The chain has TRBV6-1 and TRBJ2-7, with D tentatively TRBD2 (5 bases). CDR3 length: 13 residues. The ends were cut back, 8 bases at V and 6 bases at J, with 17 bases in the middle. Germline V lookup: CDR1 MNHNS, CDR2 SASEGT. CDR3 coding DNA: TGTGCCAGCCGGGAAGCAGCATCGGTCGAGCAGTACTTC. This translates into CASREAASVEQYF.

A single count supports this clone. The rearrangement joins TRBV19 to TRBJ1-1, with D perhaps matching TRBD1 (5 bases). The CDR3 runs to 12 residues. Trimming took 5 bases from V and 11 from J, leaving 15 bases between them. Germline V gives CDR1 LNHDA, CDR2 SQIVND (reference sequence). The DNA for the CDR3 is TGTGCCAGTAGTTTTTTGTCGGGGGAGGCTTTCTTT. It specifies CASSFLSGEAFF.

V is TRBV7-2 and J is TRBJ1-2; D gene uncertain. Germline V CDR1 and CDR2: SGHTA, FQGNSA. The CDR3 is 14 residues long. Trimming stripped 3 bases from V and 4 bases from J, with 12 bases between. CDR3 coding DNA: TGTGCCAGCAGCTTGACTCCGGGAGGCTATGGCTACACCTTC. Translated, it gives CASSLTPGGYGYTF. The full variable domain, completed using reference TRBV7-2 and TRBJ1-2, is GAGVSQSPSNKVTEKGKDVELRCDPISGHTALYWYRQSLGQGLEFLIYFQGNSAPDKSGLPSDRFSAERTGGSVSTLTIQRTQQEDSAVYLCASSLTPGGYGYTFGSGTRLTVV.

The J gene is TRBJ1-2, the V gene TRBV5-8; unclear D gene. Trimming cost V 1 base and J 4 bases, with 11 bases left between them. The length of the CDR3 is 14 residues. Germline V CDR1 and CDR2: SGHTS, YDEGEE. The CDR3 loop reads CASSLLQNLYGYTF. The CDR3 nucleotides are TGTGCCAGCAGCTTGCTCCAGAACCTCTATGGCTACACCTTC.

The CDR3: CATRDRGKVVGRTEAFF. CDR3 DNA sequence: TGTGCCACCCGGGACAGGGGGAAGGTGGTAGGACGGACTGAAGCTTTCTTT. The chain is built from TRBV27 and TRBJ1-1; 11 nucleotides agree with TRBD1. CDR1 and CDR2 from the germline V gene are MNHEY and SMNVEV (reference sequence). After removal of 10 bases from V and 5 bases from J, the junction contained 18 bases not matched to a gene. This CDR3 is 17 amino acids long.

V usage is TRBV6-5 and J usage is TRBJ1-2; 7 bases align to TRBD1. The CDR3 consists of 13 residues. V gave up 8 bases and J gave up 4 bases; unmatched junction bases: 7. Germline assignment: CDR1 MNHEY and CDR2 SVGAGI. The CDR3, as DNA: TGTGCCAGCCAACCGAGACAGGGCTATGGCTACACCTTC. Translated: CASQPRQGYGYTF.

The V gene is TRBV9, the J gene TRBJ2-7; 9 bases agree with TRBD2. The V segment lost 0 bases and the J segment 6 bases; nucleotides outside the gene matches: 13. Per germline, CDR1 SGDLS and CDR2 YYNGEE. The CDR3 length is 17 residues. The CDR3 loop is CASSVGVFSGSSGEQYF. The CDR3 nucleotides read TGTGCCAGCAGCGTAGGGGTTTTTAGCGGGAGTTCGGGCGAGCAGTACTTC.

About this clone: The same CDR3 is also encoded by other DNA sequences in this sample. This sequence joins TRBV6-5 and TRBJ1-1; tentative D call: TRBD1 (6 bases). Trimming pared 4 bases from V and 7 bases from J, leaving 10 bases between. The CDR3 covers 12 residues. From germline, CDR1 is MNHEY and CDR2 SVGAGI. CDR3 in DNA: TGTGCCAGCAGTTCAACAGGGAGTGAAGCTTTCTTT. It encodes CASSSTGSEAFF.

The chain combines TRBV7-2 with TRBJ2-5; possibly TRBD1 or TRBD2 for D (7 bases each). CDR1 and CDR2 from the germline V gene are SGHTA and FQGNSA. The CDR3 sequence is 14 residues long. V was shortened by 8 bases and J by 1 base, with 14 bases between the two germline ends. The CDR3 nucleotides are TGTGCCAGCGGCCCAGGGGGGGCCCAAGAGACCCAGTACTTC. Translated, it gives CASGPGGAQETQYF.

This rearrangement joins TRBV10-1 to TRBJ2-5; D is undetermined. Germline loops: CDR1 WNHNN, CDR2 SYGVQD (reference sequence). The V and J ends lost 4 bases and 4 bases respectively, with 10 bases between them. CDR3 size: 13 residues. CDR3 sequence reads: CASSAGPGETQYF. CDR3 coding DNA: TGCGCCAGCAGTGCCGGGCCGGGAGAGACCCAGTACTTC.

The chain recombines TRBV2 with TRBJ1-2; a weak D match, TRBD1 (5 bases). Looked up from germline, CDR1 is SNHLY and CDR2 is FYNNEI. The CDR3 covers 15 residues. The ends were cut back, 4 bases at V and 4 bases at J, with 16 bases in the middle. In DNA form, the CDR3 reads TGTGCCAGCAGTGTAGGGACGGCGCTGGGCTATGGCTACACCTTC. Protein sequence: CASSVGTALGYGYTF. Variable domain in full (rest from reference TRBV2 and TRBJ1-2): EPEVTQTPSHQVTQMGQEVILRCVPISNHLYFYWYRQILGQKVEFLVSFYNNEISEKSEIFDDQFSVERPDGSNFTLKIRSTKLEDSAMYFCASSVGTALGYGYTFGSGTRLTVV.

The V gene is TRBV7-9, the J gene TRBJ2-5, with 7 bases lining up with TRBD1. Germline V gene lookup returns CDR1 SEHNR and CDR2 FQNEAQ (reference sequence). J gave up 5 bases and V 6 bases, and 6 bases lay outside the gene matches. The CDR3 runs 13 residues. This chain's CDR3 is CASRQTGVETQYF. The CDR3 DNA reads TGTGCCAGCAGACAAACAGGGGTGGAGACCCAGTACTTC.

The V and J genes are TRBV7-8 and TRBJ2-6, with TRBD1 matching over 10 bases. Germline V gene sequence: CDR1 SGHVS, CDR2 FQNEAQ. This CDR3 is built from 20 residues. With 5 bases clipped from V and 3 bases from J, the junction kept 16 bases outside the gene matches. CDR3 DNA: TGTGCCAGCAGCAACAAGCCCCCGGGGACAGGGGACTATGGGGCCAACGTCCTGACTTTC. Translation: CASSNKPPGTGDYGANVLTF.

The rearrangement uses TRBV6-5 and TRBJ2-7; the D gene could be TRBD1 or TRBD2 (5 bases each). Trimming cost V 8 bases and J 4 bases, with 9 bases left between them. The CDR3 extends over 11 amino acids. The germline V gene has CDR1 MNHEY and CDR2 SVGAGI. The CDR3 sequence: CASQWGYEQYF. DNA for the CDR3: TGTGCCAGCCAGTGGGGGTACGAGCAGTACTTC.

This clone occurred once. This sequence joins TRBV28 and TRBJ2-7; 7 bases agree with TRBD1. The CDR3 is 14 amino acids. V was pared by 5 bases and J by 7 bases, with 11 bases of the junction left unmatched. Germline CDR1 and CDR2: MDHEN and SYDVKM. CDR3 DNA: TGTGCCAGCAGTGCCGGGACAGTGGCTCGAGAGCAGTACTTC. Protein sequence: CASSAGTVAREQYF.

The V gene is TRBV7-9, the J gene TRBJ2-5; D gene unclear. The V end was cut by 3 bases, the J end by 3 bases, with 8 bases between. From germline, CDR1 is SEHNR and CDR2 FQNEAQ (reference sequence). This CDR3 contains 13 residues. The CDR3 reads CASSFTVEETQYF. The CDR3 region has the DNA TGTGCCAGCAGCTTTACAGTAGAAGAGACCCAGTACTTC.

This clone is a singleton in its sample. The chain joins TRBV4-1 to TRBJ2-5; a possible D gene is TRBD2 (5 bases). This CDR3 is 12 amino acids long. Looked up from germline, CDR1 is MGHRA and CDR2 is YSYEKL. Trimming stripped 0 bases from V and 8 bases from J, with 7 bases between. The CDR3 spells CASSQDAGTQYF. CDR3 bases: TGCGCCAGCAGCCAAGATGCGGGTACCCAGTACTTC.

The rearrangement links TRBV18 to TRBJ1-5; 7 bases fit TRBD1. With 1 base clipped from V and 7 bases from J, the junction kept 4 bases outside the gene matches. The CDR3 contains 14 residues. Germline values: CDR1 KGHSH, CDR2 LQKENI. This CDR3 reads CASSPQGAEQPQHF. DNA for the CDR3: TGTGCCAGCTCACCACAGGGGGCAGAACAGCCCCAGCATTTT.

V gene TRBV28 combines with J gene TRBJ1-1, with a possible D match to TRBD1 (6 bases). The CDR3 contains 16 residues. Trimming removed 6 bases at V and 0 bases at J, with 17 bases between. Germline V lookup: CDR1 MDHEN, CDR2 SYDVKM. CDR3 amino acids: CASRFPTGRMNTEAFF. The CDR3 nucleotides are TGTGCCAGCAGGTTTCCGACAGGACGTATGAACACTGAAGCTTTCTTT.

The chain carries TRBV6-1 and TRBJ1-5, with D perhaps matching TRBD1 (5 bases). The germline V and J ends were trimmed by 4 bases and 6 bases, with 16 bases remaining between them. The CDR3 is made up of 15 amino acids. The germline CDR1 and CDR2 sequences are MNHNS and SASEGT. CDR3 DNA: TGTGCCAGCAGTGGGATTCAGGGTTCGGGTCAGCCCCAGCATTTT. Translating it yields CASSGIQGSGQPQHF.